Listed below are T cell receptor beta chains from one sample, sequenced in a study of beta chain features in type 1 diabetes. The data were produced by immunoSEQ multiplex PCR, yet TCRdb's version contains in-frame clones alone and is incomplete. The profile shows around 260,000 clones, roughly 25% of them singletons. Sequenced sample: naive CD4+ T cells from blood. Source of these receptors: a woman aged 30 to 39 with type 1 diabetes. Each CDR3 is given with its conserved first and last residue. The D gene is left open where the match is weak. Clone size is stated in some rows and not others, as once, few, many or a class when expanded.

J gene	clone size	D gene	V gene	CDR3 DNA	CDR3 protein
TRBJ2-3	few	.	TRBV6-5	TGTGCCAGCAGCGACAGGTGGCCTACAGATACGCAGTATTTT	CASSDRWPTDTQYF
TRBJ2-3	.	TRBD2	TRBV6-5	TGTGCCAGCAGTCTTGCCCTAGCGGGCACAGATACGCAGTATTTT	CASSLALAGTDTQYF
TRBJ2-2	few	TRBD2	TRBV9	TGTGCCAGCAGCGTGGGCGTACTAGCGGAGACCGGGGAGCTGTTTTTT	CASSVGVLAETGELFF
TRBJ2-2	.	.	TRBV7-3	TGTGCCAGCAGCCCCATCATAGGAGTGCCCGGGGAGCTGTTTTTT	CASSPIIGVPGELFF
TRBJ1-3	.	TRBD1	TRBV29-1	TGCAGCGTTGGAATCTACCAGGGGGCTGGAAACACCATATATTTT	CSVGIYQGAGNTIYF
TRBJ2-1	.	TRBD2	TRBV6-1	TGTGCCAGCGGACTAGCGGGGTACAATGAGCAGTTCTTC	CASGLAGYNEQFF
TRBJ1-2	few	.	TRBV2	TGTGCCAGCAAAGCTGGGGGGGGCCCCACAGGCTACACCTTC	CASKAGGGPTGYTF
TRBJ2-1	few	.	TRBV11-2	TGTGCCAGCAGCTTAGAGGGGGGGCCCTACAATGAGCAGTTCTTC	CASSLEGGPYNEQFF
TRBJ1-1	few	TRBD1	TRBV7-3	TGTGCCAGCAGCGAAGGACAGGGGGGCACTGAAGCTTTCTTT	CASSEGQGGTEAFF
TRBJ2-5	few	TRBD2	TRBV28	TGTGCCAGCAGAGGGACTAGCGGGAGGGCCCGTCGGGAGACCCAGTACTTC	CASRGTSGRARRETQYF
TRBJ2-5	few	.	TRBV7-3	TGTGCCAGCAGCCCGACGGGGTACGAGACCCAGTACTTC	CASSPTGYETQYF
TRBJ2-7	.	.	TRBV18	TGTGCCAGCTCACCGACAGGAAATCGGTACGAGCAGTACTTC	CASSPTGNRYEQYF
TRBJ1-2	.	.	TRBV6-1	TGTGCCAGCAGTACTCAGGCCTATGGCTACACCTTC	CASSTQAYGYTF
TRBJ2-2	.	TRBD2	TRBV30	TGTGCCTGGAGTACACTAGCGGGAGGTGTCGGGGAGCTGTTTTTT	CAWSTLAGGVGELFF
TRBJ2-7	few	.	TRBV4-1	TGCGCCAGCAGCCCGGGACAGACTAGCGAGCAGTACTTC	CASSPGQTSEQYF
TRBJ2-1	.	TRBD2	TRBV7-3	TGTGCCAGCAGCCCGGCCGGGACTAGCTCCGAGCAGTTCTTC	CASSPAGTSSEQFF
TRBJ1-1	.	TRBD1	TRBV30	TGTGCCCGACAGGGACAGGGGAACACTGAAGCTTTCTTT	CARQGQGNTEAFF
TRBJ2-5	few	TRBD2	TRBV5-4	TGTGCCAGCAGCCCTCGACTAGCGGGACAAGAGACCCAGTACTTC	CASSPRLAGQETQYF
TRBJ2-5	few	TRBD1	TRBV4-1	TGCGCCAGCAGCCAGGGAGACAGGGACCAAGAGACCCAGTACTTC	CASSQGDRDQETQYF
TRBJ1-1	few	.	TRBV7-9	TGTGCCAGCAGCGGTAGGGGGGGTCCCACTGAAGCTTTCTTT	CASSGRGGPTEAFF
TRBJ2-5	few	.	TRBV15	TGTGCCACCAGCACTTCAGGGTTGGAGACCCAGTACTTC	CATSTSGLETQYF
TRBJ1-2	.	TRBD1	TRBV9	TGTGCCAGCAGCCCCCCACAGGGGAACTATGGCTACACCTTC	CASSPPQGNYGYTF
TRBJ2-3	few	.	TRBV19	TGTGCCAGTAGTATCACCGGGACAGATACGCAGTATTTT	CASSITGTDTQYF
TRBJ2-3	.	.	TRBV9	TGTGCCAGCAGCGCTTCCGGGAGCCAGTATTTT	CASSASGSQYF
TRBJ2-3	.	.	TRBV5-1	TGCGCCAGCAGCTTGGACAGTAGCACAGATACGCAGTATTTT	CASSLDSSTDTQYF
TRBJ1-5	.	.	TRBV9	TGTGCCAGCAGCCTTGCCCCACTCCAGCCCCAGCATTTT	CASSLAPLQPQHF
TRBJ1-2	few	.	TRBV29-1	TGCAGCGTTGTCCGGGACTCCGATGGCTACACCTTC	CSVVRDSDGYTF
TRBJ2-7	.	TRBD2	TRBV4-2	TGTGCCAGCAGCCAAGCTGGAGCGGGAAGGTACGAGCAGTACTTC	CASSQAGAGRYEQYF
TRBJ1-5	few	.	TRBV30	TGTGCCTGGACAGGCTCTGATAGCAATCAGCCCCAGCATTTT	CAWTGSDSNQPQHF
TRBJ2-7	.	TRBD1	TRBV7-9	TGTGCCAGCAGCTTCGGGACAGGGAAGTCCGGCGAGCAGTACTTC	CASSFGTGKSGEQYF
TRBJ2-7	few	.	TRBV19	TGTGCCAGTAGTAGCGACAGATCCTACGAGCAGTACTTC	CASSSDRSYEQYF
TRBJ2-7	.	TRBD1	TRBV19	TGTGCAGCAGGGACAGCCTACGAGCAGTACTTC	CAAGTAYEQYF
TRBJ2-2	.	.	TRBV29-1	TGCAGCGTTGAAAGCGGGACCGGGGAGCTGTTTTTT	CSVESGTGELFF
TRBJ2-4	.	.	TRBV7-9	TGTGCCAGCAGCTTAGGGCTAGCCAAAAACATTCAGTACTTC	CASSLGLAKNIQYF
TRBJ2-1	.	TRBD2	TRBV10-3	TGTGCCATCACGCCAGAGCGGGAGGGCCGGGAGCAGTTCTTC	CAITPEREGREQFF
TRBJ2-7	few	TRBD2	TRBV4-1	TGCGCCAGCAGCCCAAACCAACTAGCGGGATTACCCTACGAGCAGTACTTC	CASSPNQLAGLPYEQYF
TRBJ2-1	few	TRBD2	TRBV19	TGTGCCAGTACTAGCGGGTATTACTATGAGCAGTTCTTC	CASTSGYYYEQFF
TRBJ1-1	.	.	TRBV5-4	TGTGCCAGCAGCTTGCCTGGGCAGATCACTGAAGCTTTCTTT	CASSLPGQITEAFF
TRBJ1-5	.	.	TRBV28	TGTGCCAGCAGTTTTGGGGGAGGCAGCAATCAGCCCCAGCATTTT	CASSFGGGSNQPQHF
TRBJ2-7	.	.	TRBV29-1	TGCAGCGTTGAGATCGCGGGACAGTACGGGCAGTACTTC	CSVEIAGQYGQYF
TRBJ2-7	few	TRBD1	TRBV12-5	TGTGCTAGTGGTTTGATCCTCGGGACAGGGTCCTACGAGCAGTACTTC	CASGLILGTGSYEQYF
TRBJ1-2	few	.	TRBV5-1	TGCGCCAGCAGCTTGCCGCAGTCAGACTATGGCTACACCTTC	CASSLPQSDYGYTF
TRBJ2-5	few	TRBD2	TRBV18	TGTGCCAGCTCACCACGGAGCGGGAGGGCCGGAGAGACCCAGTACTTC	CASSPRSGRAGETQYF
TRBJ1-2	.	.	TRBV5-6	TGTGCCAGCAGCTTGGCCATCATCGCGGGGCTCTATGGCTACACCTTC	CASSLAIIAGLYGYTF
TRBJ2-3	.	.	TRBV11-1	TGTGCCAGCAGCTCCCACACAGATACGCAGTATTTT	CASSSHTDTQYF
TRBJ1-2	few	TRBD1	TRBV2	TGTGCCAGCAGTGAAGGGACAGGAGGGGATGGCTACACCTTC	CASSEGTGGDGYTF
TRBJ2-1	.	TRBD1	TRBV5-1	TGCGCCAGCAGCTTGGGGACAGGGTGGGACGAGAATGAGCAGTTCTTC	CASSLGTGWDENEQFF
TRBJ2-7	few	.	TRBV28	TGTGCCAGCAGTCTGCTAGGCCCGGTTGGGTCCTACGAGCAGTACTTC	CASSLLGPVGSYEQYF
TRBJ1-2	.	.	TRBV29-1	TGCAGCGTTGCGGGTCAGGGCCACTATGGCTACACCTTC	CSVAGQGHYGYTF
TRBJ1-5	.	.	TRBV30	TGTGCCTGGAGTATCAGGACAGGCAATCAGCCCCAGCATTTT	CAWSIRTGNQPQHF
TRBJ1-5	.	.	TRBV30	TGTGCCTGGAGTTTGGGGGCGAGAAGCGGTCAGCCCCAGCATTTT	CAWSLGARSGQPQHF